Below, 27 T cell receptor beta chains from the same sample are listed, as sequenced in a study of blood T cells in healthy people across ages (dated by TCRdb to the mid-2010s). Library preparation was by 5' RACE. The sequencer listed for this sample is Illumina HiSeq 2500. A second PCR of about 6 to 12 cycles was run with a J-beta primer mix and a sample-barcoded 5' primer. TCRdb reran the public reads through fastp at Q25 and MiXCR, keeping productive beta chains. Rows with a matching CDR3 protein are joined into one entry that keeps the most common DNA and genes. The sample records 780,000 or so distinct CDR3 sequences, 40% to 65% of which are singletons. Together, the top ten hold about two fifths of the sample. The specimen sequenced was blood. The receptor source for this set is an elderly man in good health.

This clonotype was recorded a few times. The chain carries TRBV11-1 and TRBJ2-4, with 7 bases fitting TRBD2. This CDR3 spans 14 amino acids. Germline-derived CDR1 and CDR2 are SGHAT and FQDESV (reference sequence). With 0 bases clipped from V and 7 bases from J, the junction kept 3 bases outside the gene matches. The CDR3 region is CASSLAGGRNIQYF. The CDR3 DNA sequence: TGTGCCAGCAGCTTAGCGGGGGGGAGGAACATTCAGTACTTC. Based on the CDR3 plus reference TRBV11-1 and TRBJ2-4, the full variable domain is EAEVAQSPRYKITEKSQAVAFWCDPISGHATLYWYRQILGQGPELLVQFQDESVVDDSQLPKDRFSAERLKGVDSTLKIQPAELGDSAMYLCASSLAGGRNIQYFGAGTRLSVL.

This clonotype turned up a few times. This chain connects TRBV9 to TRBJ2-7; D gene uncertain. With the DNA end fitting TRBJ2-5 better, the J assignment may be wrong. From germline, CDR1 is SGDLS and CDR2 YYNGEE. The CDR3 totals 14 residues. The CDR3 bases are TGTGCCAGCAGCGTAGAATCGCAAGGGGAGACCCAGTACTTC. Its translation is CASSVESQGETQYF.

This rearrangement joins TRBV29-1 to TRBJ2-1, with 8 nucleotides matching TRBD1. The length of the CDR3 is 16 residues. CDR1 and CDR2 from the germline V gene are SQVTM and ANQGSEA. With V trimmed by 7 bases and J by 0 bases, 11 bases remained unmatched. The DNA for the CDR3 is TGCAGCGGAACTCCAGGGGGCTTAAGCTCCTACAATGAGCAGTTCTTC. It codes for CSGTPGGLSSYNEQFF.

This clonotype was picked up a small number of times. The chain combines TRBV20-1 with TRBJ2-2; D remains unclear. Germline V gives CDR1 DFQATT, CDR2 SNEGSKA (reference sequence). The CDR3 length is 14 residues. The V gene lost 0 bases and the J gene lost 8 bases, with 13 bases spanning the gap. CDR3 coding DNA: TGCAGTGCTAGAGATCCCAGGCAAATGGGGGAGCTGTTTTTT. Encoded protein: CSARDPRQMGELFF.

This clonotype was counted only a few times. This chain joins TRBV24-1 and TRBJ1-2; no clear D gene. Germline-derived CDR1 and CDR2 are KGHDR and SFDVKD. CDR3 length: 13 amino acids. V was cut by 1 base and J by 7 bases, with 9 bases left in between. The CDR3 loop reads CATSDLEGTGYTF. In nucleotides, the CDR3 is TGTGCCACCAGTGATTTAGAGGGAACTGGCTACACCTTC.

This clonotype was picked up a small number of times. This chain joins TRBV28 and TRBJ1-2; no definite D call. The CDR3 sequence is 11 residues long. Trimming pared 3 bases from V and 8 bases from J, leaving 7 bases between. Looked up from germline, CDR1 is MDHEN and CDR2 is SYDVKM. CDR3 nucleotide sequence: TGTGCCAGCAGTTTGGGCCGCGGCTACACCTTC. Its translation: CASSLGRGYTF.

The V gene is TRBV20-1, the J gene TRBJ2-7; D gene ambiguous. The CDR3 contains 12 residues. V lost 2 bases and J lost 6, with 11 bases in between. Germline-derived CDR1 and CDR2 are DFQATT and SNEGSKA (reference sequence). DNA for the CDR3: TGCAGTGCTAGATTGGGGTCCCGCGAGCAGTACTTC. It yields the protein CSARLGSREQYF.

The V call is TRBV20-1, the J call TRBJ2-7; tentatively, D is TRBD2 (5 bases). This CDR3 contains 16 residues. V was clipped by 5 bases and J by 5 bases, with 25 bases between them. Germline values: CDR1 DFQATT, CDR2 SNEGSKA (reference sequence). The CDR3 sequence: CSAANQRTYRGNEQYF. The CDR3 DNA is TGCAGTGCTGCCAACCAAAGGACCTACCGGGGTAACGAGCAGTACTTC.

This clonotype was counted between two and nine times. V usage is TRBV20-1 and J usage is TRBJ2-4; weak D call: TRBD1 (5 bases). V lost 0 bases and J 1 base, leaving 7 bases between the germline ends. From germline, CDR1 is DFQATT and CDR2 SNEGSKA (reference sequence). CDR3 length: 14 amino acids. CDR3 residues: CSARDPGAKNIQYF. CDR3 sequence (DNA): TGCAGTGCTAGAGATCCAGGGGCCAAAAACATTCAGTACTTC.

This rearrangement joins TRBV18 to TRBJ2-7, with D maybe TRBD2 (5 bases). The V and J ends lost 3 bases and 3 bases respectively, with 15 bases between them. Germline V CDR1 and CDR2: KGHSH, LQKENI. This CDR3 is built from 15 residues. CDR3 DNA sequence: TGTGCCAGCTCACCCCGTCGGACTGCGAACTACGAGCAGTACTTC. This sequence encodes CASSPRRTANYEQYF.

The chain couples TRBV2 to TRBJ2-4; TRBD1 aligns across 8 bases. The DNA end is more similar to TRBJ2-5, so the J call may be wrong. This CDR3 is 16 amino acids long. The V gene's germline CDR1 is SNHLY and CDR2 FYNNEI. The CDR3 here is CASSPDRDLRAETQYF. Here the CDR3 DNA reads TGTGCCAGCAGTCCGGACAGGGATCTCCGCGCGGAGACCCAGTACTTC.

The genes are TRBV7-9 and TRBJ2-1; TRBD2 aligns across 10 bases. The CDR3 runs 13 residues. Germline CDR1 SEHNR, CDR2 FQNEAQ (reference sequence). V was pared by 8 bases and J by 10 bases, with 8 bases of the junction left unmatched. CDR3 loop: CASGPSGSYEQFF. The CDR3 bases are TGTGCCAGCGGGCCTAGCGGGAGTTACGAGCAGTTCTTC.

The CDR3 loop reads CASSLGVVAFHRYAYF. The CDR3 DNA reads TGTGCCAGCAGCTTGGGTGTTGTAGCTTTCCACAGATACGCGTATTTT. This chain links TRBV7-4 with TRBJ2-3; D remains ambiguous. Per germline, CDR1 SGHVT and CDR2 SQSDAQ. The CDR3 has 16 residues. Trimming took 3 bases from V and 14 from J, leaving 27 bases between them.

J is TRBJ2-3 and V is TRBV7-2, with TRBD2 as a possible D gene (6 bases). There are 16 residues in the CDR3. Trimming left V 5 bases short and J 6 bases short, with 21 bases between. CDR1 and CDR2 (germline): SGHTA, FQGNSA. CDR3 sequence reads: CASSATSNPASDTQYF. The CDR3 bases are TGTGCCAGCAGCGCGACTAGTAACCCGGCCTCCGATACGCAGTATTTT.

This clonotype was seen at least ten times. A read error may account for a junction end that differs from germline. This chain connects TRBV6-5 to TRBJ2-7, with D perhaps matching TRBD2 (6 bases). This CDR3 region has 14 residues. Germline V CDR1 and CDR2: MNHEY, SVGAGI. The CDR3 bases are TGCGCCAGCAGCTATCGGGACTCCTCCTACGAGCAGTACTTC. Protein sequence: CASSYRDSSYEQYF.

This clonotype was detected ten times or more. The V and J genes are TRBV7-2 and TRBJ2-4; D remains unclear. The CDR3 runs 14 residues. Germline loops: CDR1 SGHTA, CDR2 FQGNSA. Trimming shortened V by 1 base and J by 7 bases, and 11 bases separated the two germline ends. CDR3 protein: CASSLVTGGNIQYF. The DNA of the CDR3 is TGTGCCAGCAGCTTAGTAACGGGTGGGAACATTCAGTACTTC.

This clonotype was seen a handful of times. V is TRBV12-3 or TRBV12-4 and J is TRBJ2-4, with D perhaps TRBD2 (5 bases). This CDR3 contains 14 residues. V lost 6 bases and J 3 bases, leaving 12 bases between the germline ends. CDR3 in DNA: TGTGCCAGCAGCCGGGGTTGGGGCAAAAACATTCAGTACTTC. It translates to CASSRGWGKNIQYF.

To note about this clonotype: One end of the junction varies from germline; a read error may be responsible. The chain links TRBV6-1 to TRBJ2-1; TRBD1 matches at 9 bases. Per the germline V gene, CDR1 is MNHNS and CDR2 is SASEGT. CDR3 length equals 14 residues. CDR3 in DNA: TGTGCCAGCAATGAAGGGGGACAGGGAAGAGGGCAGTTCTTC. Protein product: CASNEGGQGRGQFF.

Only a few counts were recorded for this clonotype. The rearrangement links TRBV5-1 to TRBJ2-1; D is unclear. Trimming took 3 bases from V and 8 from J, leaving 9 bases between them. Germline values: CDR1 SGHRS, CDR2 YFSETQ. This CDR3 spans 12 amino acids. CDR3 in amino acids: CASSWGRDEQFF. For the CDR3, the DNA is TGCGCCAGCAGCTGGGGTCGGGATGAGCAGTTCTTC.

V usage is TRBV10-3 and J usage is TRBJ2-7, with 7 bases that match TRBD1. Germline CDR1 and CDR2: ENHRY and SYGVKD. Trimming cost V 8 bases and J 2 bases; bases outside gene matches: 3. The CDR3 is made up of 12 amino acids. In nucleotides, the CDR3 is TGTGCCATCGGACAGGTAACCTACGAGCAGTACTTC. Translated, it gives CAIGQVTYEQYF.

V is TRBV5-1 and J is TRBJ2-5; D gene ambiguous. The V and J ends lost 7 bases and 4 bases respectively, with 14 bases between them. CDR3 length: 13 amino acids. The germline gives CDR1 SGHRS, CDR2 YFSETQ. The CDR3 DNA is TGCGCCAGCGCCCTGGGAAACGGAGAGACCCAGTACTTC. It codes for CASALGNGETQYF.

The chain couples TRBV3-1 to TRBJ2-2, with D tentatively TRBD1 or TRBD2 (5 bases each). This CDR3 contains 15 residues. V was clipped by 1 base and J by 4 bases, with 10 bases between them. The germline V gene has CDR1 LGHDT and CDR2 YNNKEL (reference sequence). Here the CDR3 DNA reads TGTGCCAGCAGCCAAGGGGGGATTTCCACCGGGGAGCTGTTTTTT. Translated: CASSQGGISTGELFF.

This clonotype was recorded only once. The chain employs TRBV5-1 and TRBJ2-1, with TRBD2 matching 13 bases. Trimming removed 0 bases from V and 8 bases from J; junction bases left unmatched: 5. CDR1 and CDR2 (germline): SGHRS, YFSETQ. The CDR3 extends over 16 amino acids. CDR3 DNA sequence: TGCGCCAGCAGCTTGGAGGGACTAGCGGGACAAGATGAGCAGTTCTTC. Translated, it gives CASSLEGLAGQDEQFF. Full variable domain (remainder filled in from reference TRBV5-1 and TRBJ2-1): KAGVTQTPRYLIKTRGQQVTLSCSPISGHRSVSWYQQTPGQGLQFLFEYFSETQRNKGNFPGRFSGRQFSNSRSEMNVSTLELGDSALYLCASSLEGLAGQDEQFFGPGTRLTVL.

This clonotype was seen only once. The CDR3 nucleotides are TGTGCCAGCAGCAAGACAGGCCTAGTGGAGACCCAGTTCTTC. Translating gives CASSKTGLVETQFF. The rearrangement links TRBV28 to TRBJ2-5; D may be TRBD1 (6 bases). The end of the DNA fits TRBJ2-1 better, so the J call may be wrong. The CDR3 is 14 residues long. Germline CDR1 and CDR2: MDHEN and SYDVKM.

This clonotype has a handful of counts. V and J are TRBV20-1 and TRBJ1-6; D ambiguous. Trimming took off 1 base at V and 9 bases at J, with 13 bases between the two ends. CDR3 length: 14 amino acids. Germline CDR1 is DFQATT and CDR2 is SNEGSKA (reference sequence). CDR3 protein: CSARGDPKVSPLHF. CDR3 bases: TGCAGTGCTAGAGGTGACCCGAAGGTTTCACCCCTCCACTTT.

The V gene is TRBV5-1, the J gene TRBJ2-3; D is unresolved. From germline, CDR1 is SGHRS and CDR2 YFSETQ. V was shortened by 0 bases and J by 2 bases, with 13 bases between the two germline ends. The length of the CDR3 is 16 residues. CDR3 nucleotides: TGCGCCAGCAGCTTGGGTTTAACGTCCTCCACAGATACGCAGTATTTT. Translated, it gives CASSLGLTSSTDTQYF.

V usage is TRBV5-5 and J usage is TRBJ2-3; no definite D call. The CDR3 is made up of 15 amino acids. With 4 bases removed from V and 14 bases from J, the gap between germline ends came to 26 bases. The germline gives CDR1 SGHKS, CDR2 YYEKEE (reference sequence). The CDR3 DNA follows: TGTGCCAGCAGCCCCCTGGTGGGTCTGCACAGATACGCGTATTTT. It is translated as CASSPLVGLHRYAYF. Full variable domain (remainder filled in from reference TRBV5-5 and TRBJ2-3): DAGVTQSPTHLIKTRGQQVTLRCSPISGHKSVSWYQQVLGQGPQFIFQYYEKEERGRGNFPDRFSARQFPNYSSELNVNALLLGDSALYLCASSPLVGLHRYAYFGPGTRLTVL.